The subject of this entry is one T cell receptor (beta chain). A library of TCRbeta sequences, prepared with unique molecular identifiers, was generated. TCRdb ran MiXCR on the PCR reads and lists one entry per CDR3 protein. The repertoire holds around 250,000 distinct CDR3 sequences, approximately 9.8% seen once, with roughly a tenth in the top ten. The sample is drawn from a study of T-cell reconstitution after alpha-beta-depleted transplantation in children. The sequences come from PBMCs from the stem cell graft donor, collected from the stem cell graft. The TCR sequence derives from a human donor who donated a stem cell graft to a child with SCID.

Written as DNA, the CDR3 is TGTGCCAGCAGCTTAGGAGAAGCTTCCTACGAGCAGTACTTC. This encodes CASSLGEASYEQYF. V gene TRBV13 combines with J gene TRBJ2-7, with D unresolved. Trimming removed 0 bases from V and 1 base from J, with 7 bases in between. This CDR3 is 14 amino acids long. Germline V lookup: CDR1 PRHDT, CDR2 FYEKMQ (reference sequence).